These 7 T cell receptor beta chains were sequenced from one sample in a study of blood T cell repertoires in COVID-19. Generated by immunoSEQ multiplex PCR, the TCRdb table keeps only in-frame clones and is missing some. The data contain a few hundred thousand clones, over 70% of them singletons. The sequencing sample was made of PBMCs or T cells enriched from blood (not recorded which). The receptors were sampled from a man younger than 40 who had recovered from COVID-19.

CDR3 nucleotides: TGTGCCACCGGGACTGCACAAGATACGCAGTATTTT. It specifies CATGTAQDTQYF. The chain employs TRBV28 and TRBJ2-3; D may be TRBD2 (6 bases). The CDR3 sequence is 12 residues long. V was clipped by 10 bases and J by 5 bases, with 13 bases between them. The germline gives CDR1 MDHEN, CDR2 SYDVKM.

The chain joins TRBV18 to TRBJ2-7; a possible D gene is TRBD2 (5 bases). From germline, CDR1 is KGHSH and CDR2 LQKENI. The CDR3 extends over 15 amino acids. V was clipped by 1 base and J by 6 bases, with 16 bases between them. CDR3 DNA: TGTGCCAGCTCACCACGCCGGGAAGATACGGGCGAGCAGTACTTC. Protein: CASSPRREDTGEQYF.

This sequence joins TRBV7-8 and TRBJ1-2; 8 bases fit TRBD1. The CDR3 spans 16 residues. The ends lost 0 bases at V and 4 bases at J; junction bases unmatched: 7. Germline CDR1 and CDR2: SGHVS and FQNEAQ. The CDR3 protein is CASSLADRAAGYGYTF. DNA of the CDR3: TGTGCCAGCAGCTTAGCGGACAGGGCCGCGGGCTATGGCTACACCTTC.

V usage is TRBV7-2 and J usage is TRBJ2-1; D possibly corresponds to TRBD2 (6 bases). The CDR3 is 17 residues long. V was pared by 0 bases and J by 10 bases, with 22 bases between. CDR1 and CDR2 from the germline V gene are SGHTA and FQGNSA. CDR3 protein: CASSLAPYREERVEQFF. The CDR3 DNA is TGTGCCAGCAGCTTAGCGCCCTACCGTGAGGAGCGGGTCGAGCAGTTCTTC.

This sequence joins TRBV7-2 and TRBJ1-2; D not certain. CDR1 and CDR2 from the germline V gene are SGHTA and FQGNSA. V dropped 1 base and J dropped 4 bases, with 10 bases sitting between them. CDR3 length: 14 residues. CDR3 sequence reads: CASSLVPGSYGYTF. The CDR3, as DNA: TGTGCCAGCAGCTTAGTTCCAGGCTCCTATGGCTACACCTTC. The variable domain in full, with the rest retrieved from reference TRBV7-2 and TRBJ1-2, is GAGVSQSPSNKVTEKGKDVELRCDPISGHTALYWYRQSLGQGLEFLIYFQGNSAPDKSGLPSDRFSAERTGGSVSTLTIQRTQQEDSAVYLCASSLVPGSYGYTFGSGTRLTVV.

The chain links TRBV6-5 to TRBJ1-4; D uncertain. The germline V gene encodes CDR1 MNHEY and CDR2 SVGAGI. CDR3 size: 15 residues. The germline V and J ends were trimmed by 7 bases and 8 bases, with 20 bases remaining between them. DNA of the CDR3: TGTGCCAGCACTCCCCTGGGCACTTACTCCGAAAAACTGTTTTTT. It yields the protein CASTPLGTYSEKLFF.

This chain connects TRBV15 to TRBJ2-3, with a tentative D call TRBD1 (6 bases). Germline V lookup: CDR1 LNHNV, CDR2 YYDKDF (reference sequence). The CDR3 spans 15 residues. Trimming shortened V by 2 bases and J by 4 bases, and 13 bases separated the two germline ends. The CDR3 sequence: CATSRHRESADTQYF. As DNA, the CDR3 is TGTGCCACCAGCAGACACAGGGAATCCGCAGATACGCAGTATTTT.